The clone carrying this T cell receptor (beta chain) was counted only a few times. The data stem from a study of a mutant IDH1 vaccine in newly diagnosed glioma. Study as a whole: Patients had received radiotherapy, temozolomide, or both previously, most receiving both.

The table came from immunoSEQ multiplex PCR; TCRdb's copy has only in-frame clones and leaves some out. The table lists around 92,000 clones, 70% to 90% of them singletons. Trimming shortened V by 5 bases and J by 5 bases, and 6 bases separated the two germline ends. CDR1 and CDR2 from the germline V gene are DFQATT and SNEGSKA (reference sequence). This CDR3 comprises 10 residues. Time point in this sample: baseline, week 1 (first vaccination visit). Described treatment: pre-vaccination baseline after standard-of-care therapy. Donors harbored newly found WHO grade 3 or 4 IDH1-mutant, ATRX-lost astrocytomas.

The sequencing used PBMCs, collected from a glioma patient treated with radiotherapy, temozolomide or both. This receptor was identified in a woman between 45 and 65 years old with glioma. The genes are TRBV20-1 and TRBJ1-2; D not resolved. The CDR3 sequence is CSAEPYGYTF. The CDR3 nucleotides read TGCAGTGCTGAGCCTTATGGCTACACCTTC.